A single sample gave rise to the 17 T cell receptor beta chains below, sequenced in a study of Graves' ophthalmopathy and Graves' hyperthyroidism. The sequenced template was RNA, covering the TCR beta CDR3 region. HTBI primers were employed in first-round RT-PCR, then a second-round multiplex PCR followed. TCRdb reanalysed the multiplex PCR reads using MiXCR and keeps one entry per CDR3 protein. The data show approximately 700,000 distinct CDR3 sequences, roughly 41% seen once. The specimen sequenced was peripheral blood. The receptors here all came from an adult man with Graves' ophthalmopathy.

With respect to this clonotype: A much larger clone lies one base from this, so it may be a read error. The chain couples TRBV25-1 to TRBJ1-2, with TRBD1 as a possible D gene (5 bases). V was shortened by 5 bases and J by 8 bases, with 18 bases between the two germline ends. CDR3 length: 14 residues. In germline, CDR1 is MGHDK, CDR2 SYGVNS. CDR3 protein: CASSCSSGTRGYTF. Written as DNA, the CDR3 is TGTGCCAGCAGTTGCTCGTCGGGGACTAGGGGCTACACCTTC.

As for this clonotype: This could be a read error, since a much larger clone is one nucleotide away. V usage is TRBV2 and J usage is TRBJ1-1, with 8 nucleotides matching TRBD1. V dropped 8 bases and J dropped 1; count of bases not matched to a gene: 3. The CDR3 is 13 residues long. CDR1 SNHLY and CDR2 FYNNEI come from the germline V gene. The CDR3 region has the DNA TGTGCCAGCGGCGGGACAGGGAACACTGAAGCTTTCTTT. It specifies CASGGTGNTEAFF.

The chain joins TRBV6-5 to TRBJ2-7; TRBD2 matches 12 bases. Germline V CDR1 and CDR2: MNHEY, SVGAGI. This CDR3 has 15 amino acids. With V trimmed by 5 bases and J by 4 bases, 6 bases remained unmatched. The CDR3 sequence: CASSRLAGAGYEQYF. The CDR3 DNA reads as TGTGCCAGCAGTAGACTAGCGGGAGCTGGGTACGAGCAGTACTTC.

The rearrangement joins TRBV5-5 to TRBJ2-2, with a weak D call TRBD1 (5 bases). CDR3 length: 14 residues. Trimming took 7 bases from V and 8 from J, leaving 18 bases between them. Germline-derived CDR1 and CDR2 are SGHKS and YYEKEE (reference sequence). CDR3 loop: CASGSDRPTGELFF. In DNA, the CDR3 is TGTGCCAGCGGGTCCGACAGACCTACGGGGGAGCTGTTTTTT.

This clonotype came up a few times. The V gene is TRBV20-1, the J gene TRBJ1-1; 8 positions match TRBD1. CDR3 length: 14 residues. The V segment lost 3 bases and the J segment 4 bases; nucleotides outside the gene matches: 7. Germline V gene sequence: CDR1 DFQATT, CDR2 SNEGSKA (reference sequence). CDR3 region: CSASRTGRGTEAFF. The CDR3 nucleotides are TGCAGTGCTAGCAGGACAGGGAGGGGCACTGAAGCTTTCTTT.

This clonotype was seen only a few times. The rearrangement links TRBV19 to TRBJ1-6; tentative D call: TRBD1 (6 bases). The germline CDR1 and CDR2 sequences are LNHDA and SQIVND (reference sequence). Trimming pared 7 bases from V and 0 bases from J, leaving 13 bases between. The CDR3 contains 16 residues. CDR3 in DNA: TGTGCCAGTAAGGGGAAGGGGGGCTCCTATAATTCACCCCTCCACTTT. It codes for CASKGKGGSYNSPLHF.

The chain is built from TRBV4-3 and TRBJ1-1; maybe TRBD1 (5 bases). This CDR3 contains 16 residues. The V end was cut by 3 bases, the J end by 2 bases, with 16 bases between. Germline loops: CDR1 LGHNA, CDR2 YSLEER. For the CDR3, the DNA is TGCGCCAGCAGCCACACATCCACGGGACTCAACACTGAAGCTTTCTTT. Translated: CASSHTSTGLNTEAFF.

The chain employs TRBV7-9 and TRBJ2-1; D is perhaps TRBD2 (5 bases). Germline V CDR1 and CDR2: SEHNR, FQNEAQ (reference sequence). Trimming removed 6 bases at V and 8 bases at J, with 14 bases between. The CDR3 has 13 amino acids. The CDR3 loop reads CASRSRAAHEQFF. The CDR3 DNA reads TGTGCCAGCAGGTCACGAGCGGCGCATGAGCAGTTCTTC.

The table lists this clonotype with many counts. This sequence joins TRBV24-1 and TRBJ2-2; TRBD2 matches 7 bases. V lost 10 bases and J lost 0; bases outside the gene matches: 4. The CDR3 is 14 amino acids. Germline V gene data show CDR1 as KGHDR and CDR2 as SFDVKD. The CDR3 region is CATGLGANTGELFF. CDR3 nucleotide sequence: TGTGCCACTGGACTAGGAGCGAACACCGGGGAGCTGTTTTTT.

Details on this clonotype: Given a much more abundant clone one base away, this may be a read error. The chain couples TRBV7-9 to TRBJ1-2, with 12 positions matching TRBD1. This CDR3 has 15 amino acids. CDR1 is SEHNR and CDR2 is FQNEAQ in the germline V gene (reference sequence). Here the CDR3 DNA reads TGTGCCGGCAGCTCCGGGACAGGGGGCGACGGTGGCTACACCTTC. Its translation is CAGSSGTGGDGGYTF. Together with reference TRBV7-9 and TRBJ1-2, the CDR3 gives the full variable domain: DTGVSQNPRHKITKRGQNVTFRCDPISEHNRLYWYRQTLGQGPEFLTYFQNEAQLEKSRLLSDRFSAERPKGSFSTLEIQRTEQGDSAMYLCAGSSGTGGDGGYTFGSGTRLTVV.

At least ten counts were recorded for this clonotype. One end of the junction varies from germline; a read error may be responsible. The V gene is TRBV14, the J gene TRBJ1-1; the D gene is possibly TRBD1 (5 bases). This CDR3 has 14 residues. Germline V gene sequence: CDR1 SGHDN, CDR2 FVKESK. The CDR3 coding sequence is TGTGCCAGCAGCCGGACAACCTATGACACTGAAGCTTGCTTT. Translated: CASSRTTYDTEACF.

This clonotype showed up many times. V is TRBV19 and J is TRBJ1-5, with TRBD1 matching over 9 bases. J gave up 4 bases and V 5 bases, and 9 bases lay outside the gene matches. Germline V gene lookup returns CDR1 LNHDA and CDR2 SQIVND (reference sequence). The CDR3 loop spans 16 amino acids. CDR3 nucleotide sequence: TGTGCCAGTAGTCCCACTACAGGGGGCTGGAATCAGCCCCAGCATTTT. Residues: CASSPTTGGWNQPQHF.

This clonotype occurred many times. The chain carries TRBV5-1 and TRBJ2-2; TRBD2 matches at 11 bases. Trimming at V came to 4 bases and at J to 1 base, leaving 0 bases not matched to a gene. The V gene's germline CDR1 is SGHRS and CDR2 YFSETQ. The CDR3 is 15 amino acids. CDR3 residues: CASSGTSGNTGELFF. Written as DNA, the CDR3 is TGCGCCAGCAGCGGGACTAGCGGGAACACCGGGGAGCTGTTTTTT.

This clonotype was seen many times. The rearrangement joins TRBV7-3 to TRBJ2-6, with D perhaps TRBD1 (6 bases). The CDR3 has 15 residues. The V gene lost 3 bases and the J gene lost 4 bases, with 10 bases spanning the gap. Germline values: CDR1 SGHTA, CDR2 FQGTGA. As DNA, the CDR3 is TGTGCCAGCAGCTTCGGGACACCCGGGGCCAACGTCCTGACTTTC. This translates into CASSFGTPGANVLTF.

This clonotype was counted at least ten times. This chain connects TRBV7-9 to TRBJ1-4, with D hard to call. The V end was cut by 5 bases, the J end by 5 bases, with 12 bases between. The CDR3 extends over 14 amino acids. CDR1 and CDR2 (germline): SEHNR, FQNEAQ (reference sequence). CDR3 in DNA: TGTGCCAGCAGCCCGACCCTCGGGAATGAAAAACTGTTTTTT. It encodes CASSPTLGNEKLFF. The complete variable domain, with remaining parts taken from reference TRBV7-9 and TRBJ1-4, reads DTGVSQNPRHKITKRGQNVTFRCDPISEHNRLYWYRQTLGQGPEFLTYFQNEAQLEKSRLLSDRFSAERPKGSFSTLEIQRTEQGDSAMYLCASSPTLGNEKLFFGSGTQLSVL.

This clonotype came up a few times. CDR3 amino acids: CSASIQGSVQNSPLHF. The CDR3 DNA sequence: TGCAGTGCTAGTATACAAGGCAGTGTCCAGAATTCACCCCTCCACTTT. The chain carries TRBV20-1 and TRBJ1-6, with unresolved D. CDR3 length: 16 amino acids. The V end was cut by 3 bases, the J end by 7 bases, with 19 bases between. The germline CDR1 and CDR2 sequences are DFQATT and SNEGSKA (reference sequence).

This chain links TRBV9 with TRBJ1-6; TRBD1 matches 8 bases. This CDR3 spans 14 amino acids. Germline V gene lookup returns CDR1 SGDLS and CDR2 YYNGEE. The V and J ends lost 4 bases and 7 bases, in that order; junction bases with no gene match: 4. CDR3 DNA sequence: TGTGCCAGCAGCTCCGACAGGGGAAATTCACCCCTCCACTTT. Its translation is CASSSDRGNSPLHF.